This is a list of T cell receptor beta chains from one sample in a study of cytomegalovirus exposure and HLA in healthy donors. The table came from immunoSEQ multiplex PCR; TCRdb's copy has only in-frame clones and leaves some out. The data show 140,000 or so clones, about a tenth seen once. The sequencing sample was made of PBMCs. The receptors originated from a male donor in good health and CMV-seronegative. Both conserved end residues are trimmed from each CDR3.

j_call	v_call	cdr3_aa
TRBJ2-3	TRBV29-1	SVDRVEDTQY
TRBJ1-1	TRBV11-2	ASSLLGRNTEAF
TRBJ2-5	TRBV7-2	ASSDRDKQY
TRBJ2-6	TRBV4-3	ASSQDWQGGSGANVLT
TRBJ2-7	TRBV7-9	ASSLGGLAGVGEQY
TRBJ2-1	TRBV7-9	ASSRVLGTGHNEQF
TRBJ2-7	TRBV28	ASSWGNSYEQY
TRBJ2-7	TRBV16	ASSQYRSSYEQY
TRBJ2-5	TRBV2	ASSWTGGYQETQY
TRBJ1-1	TRBV5-1	ASSYGETEAF
TRBJ2-5	TRBV27	ASSSGTSGSGEQY
TRBJ2-1	TRBV29-1	SVDYRSLAGTNEQF
TRBJ1-2	TRBV6-5	VSSWTEANYGYT
TRBJ2-7	TRBV10-3	ATGTSASYEQY
TRBJ2-3	TRBV7-2	ASSPRDRRPDTQY
TRBJ2-7	TRBV6-5	ASSYGSGGFSYEQY
TRBJ2-1	TRBV7-3	ASSLGGASSYNEQF
TRBJ1-1	TRBV9	ASSVLQGTEAF
TRBJ1-1	TRBV30	AWSDTVNTEAF
TRBJ2-7	TRBV2	ASNQREGSYEQY
TRBJ2-2	TRBV2	ASSVLAGHTGELF
TRBJ2-7	TRBV7-9	ASSLQTLRGGGTYEQY
TRBJ2-3	TRBV28	ASSTYTDTQY
TRBJ1-2	TRBV29-1	SVERDRGRGGYT
TRBJ1-6	TRBV23-1	ASSQCRGNNSPLH
TRBJ2-7	TRBV28	ASSLTGGLNEQY
TRBJ2-3	TRBV5-1	ASSLDRVGDTQY
TRBJ2-6	TRBV13	ASSLDGAGANVLT
TRBJ1-1	TRBV7-8	ASSLTENTEAF
TRBJ2-5	TRBV5-4	ASSVQGVSSQETQY
TRBJ2-7	TRBV28	ASSVGGLRHEQY
TRBJ2-7	TRBV5-4	ASSVGQGISYEQY
TRBJ1-4	TRBV28	ASSPWTGPNEKLF
TRBJ1-2	TRBV7-2	ASSPDRAWGYT
TRBJ2-5	TRBV6-5	ASRGQGEETQY
TRBJ1-2	TRBV28	ASSNLLQAGGYT
TRBJ1-2	TRBV28	ASKPPRQGSHGYT
TRBJ1-1	TRBV7-9	ASSPQGSMNTEAF
TRBJ2-7	TRBV27	ASTRTGSSYEQY
TRBJ1-2	TRBV28	ASHLTGGGYGYT